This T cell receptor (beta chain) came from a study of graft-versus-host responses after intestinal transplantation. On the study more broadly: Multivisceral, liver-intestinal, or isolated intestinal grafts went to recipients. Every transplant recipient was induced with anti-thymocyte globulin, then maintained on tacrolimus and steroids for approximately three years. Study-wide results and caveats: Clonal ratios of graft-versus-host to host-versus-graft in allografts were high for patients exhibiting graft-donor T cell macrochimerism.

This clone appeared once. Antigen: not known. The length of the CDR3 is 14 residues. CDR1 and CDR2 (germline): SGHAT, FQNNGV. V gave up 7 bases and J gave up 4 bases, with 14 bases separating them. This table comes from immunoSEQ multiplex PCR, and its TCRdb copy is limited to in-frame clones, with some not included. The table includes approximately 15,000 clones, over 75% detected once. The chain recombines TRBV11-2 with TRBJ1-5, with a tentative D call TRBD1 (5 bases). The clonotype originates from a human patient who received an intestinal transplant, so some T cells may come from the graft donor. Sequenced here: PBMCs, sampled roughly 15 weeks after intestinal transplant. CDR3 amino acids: CASNKLGGNQPQHF. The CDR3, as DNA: TGTGCCAGCAACAAACTTGGGGGGAATCAGCCCCAGCATTTT.